The 2 T cell receptor beta chains in this list originate from one sample, sequenced in a study of shared clonotypes between healthy human individuals. The method was immunoSEQ multiplex PCR; TCRdb's version includes in-frame clones alone and lacks a portion of them. The sample has 2.5 million or so clones; around 94% are singletons. Sequencing was performed on naive CD4+ T cells sorted from blood. As to subset: CD45RA+ positively selected. The source of these receptors is a man aged 18 to 35 in good health.

A remark on this clone: This specimen includes other DNA sequences encoding the same CDR3. V gene TRBV10-3 combines with J gene TRBJ2-5; possibly TRBD2 for D (6 bases). Trimming took 5 bases from V and 4 from J, leaving 8 bases between them. There are 12 residues in the CDR3. CDR1 and CDR2 (germline): ENHRY, SYGVKD. The CDR3 spells CAISQGGETQYF. CDR3 in DNA: TGTGCCATCAGTCAGGGAGGAGAGACCCAGTACTTC.

This chain joins TRBV19 and TRBJ1-4; D is uncertain. Germline CDR1 is LNHDA and CDR2 is SQIVND (reference sequence). Between the trimmed V and J ends, which lost 5 bases and 7 bases, there was a span of 17 bases. This CDR3 is 15 amino acids long. The CDR3 sequence is CASSGFVVMGEKLFF. The CDR3 DNA follows: TGTGCCAGTAGTGGATTCGTGGTAATGGGTGAAAAACTGTTTTTT.